The 23 T cell receptor beta chains given below trace back to one sample, sequenced in a study of cytomegalovirus exposure and HLA in healthy donors. Produced via immunoSEQ multiplex PCR; TCRdb's table is partial and in-frame only. The sample consists of approximately 160,000 clones, about 82% of them appearing once. Material: PBMCs. These receptors originate from a man aged 25 to 40 in good health and CMV-seropositive.

The chain is built from TRBV9 and TRBJ1-5; no reliable D call. V shed 0 bases and J shed 2 bases, with 6 bases lying between them. The germline V gene encodes CDR1 SGDLS and CDR2 YYNGEE. The CDR3 spans 14 residues. The CDR3 nucleotides read TGTGCCAGCAGCGTAGGGCTTCGCAATCAGCCCCAGCATTTT. This codes for CASSVGLRNQPQHF. Filled out from reference TRBV9 and TRBJ1-5, the complete variable domain reads DSGVTQTPKHLITATGQRVTLRCSPRSGDLSVYWYQQSLDQGLQFLIQYYNGEERAKGNILERFSAQQFPDLHSELNLSSLELGDSALYFCASSVGLRNQPQHFGDGTRLSIL.

A single count supports this clone. CDR3 region: CASSLGGGHIYEQYF. The CDR3 nucleotides read TGTGCCAGCAGCTTGGGCGGGGGGCACATCTACGAGCAGTACTTC. The chain combines TRBV5-6 with TRBJ2-7, with TRBD2 matching 8 bases. V lost 0 bases to trimming and J lost 3 bases; unmatched junction nucleotides: 5. The germline gives CDR1 SGHDT, CDR2 YYEEEE. This CDR3 has 15 amino acids.

The chain has TRBV5-4 and TRBJ1-2; 7 positions match TRBD1. Germline trimming cut 3 bases from V and 7 bases from J; bases unmatched to any gene: 6. Germline V CDR1 and CDR2: SGHNT, YYREEE (reference sequence). The CDR3 sequence is 13 residues long. The CDR3 sequence is CASSSKGGLGYTF. The CDR3 DNA reads TGTGCCAGCAGCTCCAAAGGGGGCCTTGGCTACACCTTC.

For the CDR3, the DNA is TGTGCCAGCAGCTTAGTAGTACTTAACGATGAGCAGTTCTTC. Residues: CASSLVVLNDEQFF. The rearrangement joins TRBV7-2 to TRBJ2-1, with D unresolved. The CDR3 is 14 amino acids. Between the trimmed V and J ends, which lost 1 base and 8 bases, there was a span of 12 bases. Germline V gives CDR1 SGHTA, CDR2 FQGNSA. Variable domain in full (rest from reference TRBV7-2 and TRBJ2-1): GAGVSQSPSNKVTEKGKDVELRCDPISGHTALYWYRQSLGQGLEFLIYFQGNSAPDKSGLPSDRFSAERTGGSVSTLTIQRTQQEDSAVYLCASSLVVLNDEQFFGPGTRLTVL.

The genes are TRBV5-1 and TRBJ1-1, with a weak D call TRBD1 (5 bases). V was trimmed by 0 bases and J by 6 bases, leaving 9 bases between them. Germline V lookup: CDR1 SGHRS, CDR2 YFSETQ. The CDR3 has 13 residues. DNA for the CDR3: TGCGCCAGCAGCTTGGAGCCGGGGGCTGAAGCTTTCTTT. Translating it yields CASSLEPGAEAFF.

The gene calls are TRBV4-1 and TRBJ2-3, with 8 bases lining up with TRBD2. J gave up 2 bases and V 4 bases, and 8 bases lay outside the gene matches. The CDR3 runs 16 residues. The germline V gene encodes CDR1 MGHRA and CDR2 YSYEKL. DNA of the CDR3: TGCGCCAGCAGCCCCATGGCGGGGGGCGTCACAGATACGCAGTATTTT. It codes for CASSPMAGGVTDTQYF.

V usage is TRBV12-2 and J usage is TRBJ2-3; TRBD1 is the table's D call, not checked against the DNA. TRBV12-2 is designated a pseudogene. The CDR3 spans 14 residues. The CDR3 nucleotides are TGTGCAAGTCGCTCCCGGGACAGGGTAGATACGCAGTATTTT. This codes for CASRSRDRVDTQYF.

The V gene is TRBV9, the J gene TRBJ2-7; D is perhaps TRBD2 (6 bases). Germline V CDR1 and CDR2: SGDLS, YYNGEE. The CDR3 sequence is 17 residues long. V lost 0 bases and J 4 bases, leaving 20 bases between the germline ends. The CDR3 nucleotides are TGTGCCAGCAGCGTAGGGCCCTCAGGAGGGGCTGGTTACGAGCAGTACTTC. Translating it yields CASSVGPSGGAGYEQYF.

This rearrangement joins TRBV4-1 to TRBJ2-3, with D maybe TRBD2 (6 bases). This CDR3 is 16 amino acids long. Germline-derived CDR1 and CDR2 are MGHRA and YSYEKL. V gave up 1 base and J gave up 0 bases, with 11 bases separating them. The CDR3 is CASSQGSGSSTDTQYF. The CDR3 DNA reads TGCGCCAGCAGCCAAGGTAGCGGTTCTAGCACAGATACGCAGTATTTT.

This clone was picked up one time. The chain is built from TRBV7-9 and TRBJ2-3; 11 nucleotides align to TRBD1. This CDR3 is 15 amino acids long. The germline V gene has CDR1 SEHNR and CDR2 FQNEAQ (reference sequence). Trimming removed 1 base from V and 11 bases from J; junction bases left unmatched: 8. The CDR3 coding sequence is TGTGCCAGCAGCTTAGGGACAGGGGGCGATATTATGCAGTATTTT. Its protein is CASSLGTGGDIMQYF.

This chain uses TRBV5-1 with TRBJ1-2; 7 bases map to TRBD1. Germline assignment: CDR1 SGHRS and CDR2 YFSETQ. J gave up 4 bases and V 2 bases, and 8 bases lay outside the gene matches. The CDR3 extends over 15 amino acids. The CDR3 is CASSFETGTAYGYTF. DNA for the CDR3: TGCGCCAGCAGCTTCGAGACAGGGACCGCCTATGGCTACACCTTC.

J is TRBJ1-4 and V is TRBV6-5; D is undetermined. Germline loops: CDR1 MNHEY, CDR2 SVGAGI. The CDR3 runs 15 residues. V was shortened by 2 bases and J by 7 bases, with 14 bases between the two germline ends. In DNA form, the CDR3 reads TGTGCCAGCAGTTACCTAGCGGGCGAAAGTGAAAAACTGTTTTTT. It codes for CASSYLAGESEKLFF.

This chain joins TRBV5-1 and TRBJ2-2; a possible D gene is TRBD2 (5 bases). Germline V gene lookup returns CDR1 SGHRS and CDR2 YFSETQ. V gave up 4 bases and J gave up 0 bases, with 16 bases separating them. The CDR3 length is 17 residues. CDR3 bases: TGCGCCAGCAGCCCCTTCCGGTCCGGGGCGAACACCGGGGAGCTGTTTTTT. Residues: CASSPFRSGANTGELFF.

The chain recombines TRBV21-1 with TRBJ2-5; the D call in the table, TRBD2, was not verified against the DNA. TRBV21-1 is labeled a pseudogene. The CDR3 is made up of 17 amino acids. CDR3 sequence reads: CASSKAGLDGDIETQYF. CDR3 in DNA: TGTGCCAGCAGCAAAGCGGGACTAGATGGGGACATAGAGACCCAGTACTTC.

The count of this clone is one. The V and J genes are TRBV19 and TRBJ2-2; D is perhaps TRBD2 (6 bases). The CDR3 runs to 16 residues. The germline V gene has CDR1 LNHDA and CDR2 SQIVND (reference sequence). V gave up 0 bases and J gave up 3 bases, with 11 bases separating them. CDR3 sequence: CASSIDSGGDTGELFF. The CDR3 DNA sequence: TGTGCCAGTAGTATAGATTCCGGGGGTGACACCGGGGAGCTGTTTTTT.

V is TRBV4-3 and J is TRBJ2-5; the match to TRBD2 covers 9 bases. The V segment lost 1 base and the J segment 2 bases; nucleotides outside the gene matches: 11. From germline, CDR1 is LGHNA and CDR2 YSLEER. CDR3 length: 18 residues. The CDR3 sequence: CASSQGAGGPGLQETQYF. CDR3 DNA: TGCGCCAGCAGCCAAGGAGCGGGGGGTCCCGGCTTGCAAGAGACCCAGTACTTC.

The gene calls are TRBV4-3 and TRBJ2-3; 10 nucleotides match TRBD2. The trim removed 5 bases at V and 0 bases at J, leaving 5 bases unmatched. This CDR3 has 16 amino acids. Germline V gene sequence: CDR1 LGHNA, CDR2 YSLEER. Here the CDR3 DNA reads TGCGCCAGCAGCAGGATAGCGGGGGGTAGCACAGATACGCAGTATTTT. The encoded protein is CASSRIAGGSTDTQYF.

The chain combines TRBV2 with TRBJ1-2; perhaps TRBD1 as D (6 bases). The CDR3 contains 14 residues. Trimming cost V 5 bases and J 10 bases, with 20 bases left between them. Germline V gene lookup returns CDR1 SNHLY and CDR2 FYNNEI. CDR3 DNA: TGTGCCAGCAGTTTAGGGGGACCAACACCACCCTACACCTTC. Amino acid sequence: CASSLGGPTPPYTF.

The V call is TRBV11-3, the J call TRBJ2-1; 10 nucleotides agree with TRBD1. Germline trimming cut 5 bases from V and 4 bases from J; bases unmatched to any gene: 8. Germline V gene sequence: CDR1 SGHNT, CDR2 YENEEA. The CDR3 spans 16 residues. The CDR3 spells CASSPRGQGGYNEQFF. In nucleotides, the CDR3 is TGTGCCAGCAGCCCCAGAGGACAGGGGGGGTACAATGAGCAGTTCTTC.

This clone was found a few times. No conserved phenylalanine or tryptophan ends this CDR3, so it is likely a read error. Because the CDR3's place on the DNA is in doubt, the DNA is left out and the CDR3 is given as listed by TCRdb. V gene TRBV6-5 combines with J gene TRBJ2-7; the D call TRBD1 from the table was never checked on the DNA. A total of 13 residues make up the CDR3, ends included. Germline V CDR1 and CDR2: MNHEY, SVGAGI. CDR3 in amino acids: CASSSRQGTNARL.

The CDR3 loop reads CATSRGAGESNQPQHF. DNA for the CDR3: TGTGCCACCAGCAGAGGGGCAGGGGAGAGCAATCAGCCCCAGCATTTT. The gene calls are TRBV15 and TRBJ1-5; the D gene is possibly TRBD1 (6 bases). V lost 1 base to trimming and J lost 1 base, with 11 bases between them. Germline V gives CDR1 LNHNV, CDR2 YYDKDF (reference sequence). The CDR3 sequence is 16 residues long.

The gene calls are TRBV19 and TRBJ2-1; 13 positions match TRBD2. The CDR3 extends over 20 amino acids. Germline CDR1 reads LNHDA; CDR2 reads SQIVND (reference sequence). The junction had 18 bases not matched to a gene; V was cut back by 5 bases and J by 5 bases. CDR3 loop: CASSPHFATSGGALDNEQFF. The DNA for the CDR3 is TGTGCCAGTAGTCCCCATTTTGCCACTAGCGGGGGGGCCCTCGACAATGAGCAGTTCTTC.

There are a few counts of this clone. The V call is TRBV6-6, the J call TRBJ1-2; possibly TRBD1 for D (5 bases). The CDR3 extends over 15 amino acids. Deletions cut 3 bases from V and 3 bases from J, with 14 bases between. The germline V gene has CDR1 MNHNY and CDR2 SVGAGI (reference sequence). CDR3 sequence reads: CASSYRPRGDYGYTF. The CDR3 DNA is TGTGCCAGCAGTTATCGACCTCGGGGGGACTATGGCTACACCTTC.